This paragraph reports one TCR beta chain. Its antigen is unknown. These data originate in a study of cytomegalovirus exposure and HLA in healthy donors. The PCR employed 60 Vbeta primers together with 13 Jbeta primers. The assay was immunoSEQ multiplex PCR, and TCRdb's table has in-frame clones only and misses some. This sample carries roughly 230,000 clones, 70% to 90% of them seen once, and the ten largest clones take 0.24%. The ends lost 0 bases at V and 6 bases at J; junction bases unmatched: 8. Germline values: CDR1 MGHRA, CDR2 YSYEKL. This CDR3 spans 16 amino acids. Findings of the study overall: Donor immune exposure was known only as CMV serostatus. Specific recognition of CMV antigens was confirmed in vitro for a few chains (all CMV-associated). Despite most TCR sequences being rare, some public TCRs occurred in many donors. Certain sequence variants were highly shared and formed a cluster, and this cluster was likely a sequencing artifact.

Material for sequencing was PBMCs. The clonotype was recovered from a girl aged 2 to 9 in good health and CMV-seronegative. V gene TRBV4-1 combines with J gene TRBJ2-3; 8 nucleotides agree with TRBD2. This CDR3 reads CASSQDRRRGEDTQYF. The CDR3 coding sequence is TGCGCCAGCAGCCAAGATCGGAGGCGGGGGGAGGATACGCAGTATTTT.